This T cell receptor beta chain was captured in a study of blood T cell repertoires in COVID-19. Study-wide context: Acute-phase and convalescent COVID-19 samples originated in the United States, Italy and Spain.

This clone showed up many times. Participants spanned ages about 18 to 100 years and resided in around 25 US areas. Germline values: CDR1 SGHNT, CDR2 YYREEE (reference sequence). This CDR3 is 16 amino acids long. Between the trimmed V and J ends, which lost 0 bases and 0 bases, there was a span of 12 bases. Sequencing was performed with immunoSEQ multiplex PCR; in TCRdb, only in-frame clones are kept and a portion is missing. The top ten clones hold approximately 7.6% of a sample with 180,000 or so clones, around 82% of them seen once. J is TRBJ1-2 and V is TRBV5-4; no reliable D call. The sample taken for sequencing was PBMCs or T cells enriched from blood (not recorded which). This receptor was obtained from a man aged 35 to 55 who had recovered from COVID-19. Here the CDR3 reads CASSLELAQPNYGYTF. CDR3 coding DNA: TGTGCCAGCAGCTTGGAACTGGCACAGCCTAACTATGGCTACACCTTC. The full variable domain, in which reference TRBV5-4 and TRBJ1-2 provide the parts outside the CDR3, is ETGVTQSPTHLIKTRGQQVTLRCSSQSGHNTVSWYQQALGQGPQFIFQYYREEENGRGNFPPRFSGLQFPNYSSELNVNALELDDSALYLCASSLELAQPNYGYTFGSGTRLTVV.